This TCR beta chain was identified during a study of identifying expanded T cells in peripheral blood. Regarding this clone: The antigen remains unidentified.

Repertoires were generated with immunoSEQ multiplex PCR, while TCRdb's copy carries only in-frame clones and drops some. The profile covers under 130,000 clones, with 75% to 90% appearing a single time and roughly 15% taken by the ten largest. Per germline, CDR1 SGHVS and CDR2 FQNEAQ. V was clipped by 6 bases and J by 4 bases, with 9 bases between them. The CDR3 runs 12 residues. No infections or other immune events were documented during collection. General observations from the study: Across healthy donors, higher total template counts meant significantly greater approximately 2-week count variance. Approximately 1.1 clones differed between technical replicates, versus about 16 and 19 over time.

This TCR was sampled from a person between 18 and 69 years old in good health. Sequenced: blood. The chain recombines TRBV7-8 with TRBJ2-5, with a tentative D call TRBD2 (6 bases). DNA of the CDR3: TGTGCCAGCAGGGGGGGTGGAGAGACCCAGTACTTC. This sequence encodes CASRGGGETQYF.